These 9 T cell receptor beta chains were sequenced from one sample in a study of blood T cell repertoires in COVID-19. The assay was immunoSEQ multiplex PCR, and TCRdb's table has in-frame clones only and misses some. The sample has around 320,000 clones, 89% seen once. Sequenced: peripheral blood. The receptor set was obtained from a woman aged 25 to 39 with COVID-19, enrolled during active disease.

Here the CDR3 DNA reads TGTGCCATCAGTGAGATAAGGGGGTCGGATGGCTACACCTTC. Translated, it gives CAISEIRGSDGYTF. This chain joins TRBV10-3 and TRBJ1-2, with D perhaps matching TRBD1 (6 bases). Germline values: CDR1 ENHRY, CDR2 SYGVKD. The V end lost 2 bases, the J end lost 6 bases, and 13 bases lay between the germline ends. The CDR3 extends over 14 amino acids.

This clone was observed a few times. The chain uses TRBV7-6 and TRBJ2-7; a weak D match, TRBD2 (5 bases). Trimming cost V 5 bases and J 4 bases, with 12 bases left between them. This CDR3 has 13 amino acids. The germline CDR1 and CDR2 sequences are SGHVS and FNYEAQ. The CDR3 loop reads CASSASRAYEQYF. The DNA of the CDR3 is TGTGCCAGCAGCGCCTCGAGGGCGTACGAGCAGTACTTC.

The chain employs TRBV6-5 and TRBJ2-7, with 12 bases that match TRBD2. J lost 6 bases, V lost 6 bases, and 9 bases had no gene match. This CDR3 contains 15 residues. The germline V gene encodes CDR1 MNHEY and CDR2 SVGAGI. The CDR3: CASRQPGGLAGEQYF. DNA of the CDR3: TGTGCCAGCAGACAACCGGGGGGACTAGCGGGCGAGCAGTACTTC.

The chain is built from TRBV15 and TRBJ1-2; tentative D call: TRBD1 (6 bases). Germline assignment: CDR1 LNHNV and CDR2 YYDKDF (reference sequence). The CDR3 has 15 amino acids. V was cut by 5 bases and J by 3 bases, with 16 bases left in between. The CDR3 DNA reads as TGTGCCACCAGCTCTCTCCAGGGGCCTGACTATGGCTACACCTTC. This sequence encodes CATSSLQGPDYGYTF.

V is TRBV4-2 and J is TRBJ1-2; tentative D call: TRBD1 (6 bases). V lost 3 bases and J lost 6, with 14 bases in between. Germline V gene data show CDR1 as LGHNA and CDR2 as YNFKEQ. The CDR3 has 14 residues. The chain's CDR3 is CASSQDSPADGYTF. CDR3 nucleotide sequence: TGTGCCAGCAGCCAGGACAGCCCGGCGGATGGCTACACCTTC.

A few counts support this clone. The identical CDR3 is also encoded by other nucleotide sequences in the sample. The chain joins TRBV19 to TRBJ2-7; D unclear. Germline CDR1 and CDR2: LNHDA and SQIVND (reference sequence). The length of the CDR3 is 11 residues. Trimming removed 3 bases at V and 7 bases at J, with 7 bases between. The CDR3 DNA follows: TGTGCCAGTAGTATTTTCGGTGAGCAGTACTTC. It encodes CASSIFGEQYF.

V and J are TRBV12-3 or TRBV12-4 and TRBJ1-2; 10 nucleotides agree with TRBD1. This CDR3 contains 13 residues. Losses at the gene ends were 5 bases for V and 8 bases for J; bases not matched to a gene: 5. As DNA, the CDR3 is TGTGCCAGCAGTCGACAGGGGGCGCAGGGCTACACCTTC. It translates to CASSRQGAQGYTF.

J is TRBJ2-7 and V is TRBV2, with D perhaps TRBD2 (6 bases). The germline gives CDR1 SNHLY, CDR2 FYNNEI. Trimming left V 6 bases short and J 5 bases short, with 20 bases between. This CDR3 is built from 15 residues. CDR3 bases: TGTGCCAGCAGAAGAATCAGGGACTCGGCGAACGAGCAGTACTTC. This encodes CASRRIRDSANEQYF.

The chain couples TRBV19 to TRBJ1-1; TRBD1 is a possible D gene (5 bases). This CDR3 is built from 12 residues. V was pared by 7 bases and J by 4 bases, with 10 bases between. Germline V gene lookup returns CDR1 LNHDA and CDR2 SQIVND (reference sequence). The CDR3 bases are TGTGCCAGTAAGATGGGGGGCACTGAAGCTTTCTTT. Its protein is CASKMGGTEAFF.